The table lists the clone carrying this T cell receptor (beta chain) with many counts. These data come from a study of T cells in Graves' hyperthyroidism and ophthalmopathy. The CDR3 has 17 amino acids. The V segment lost 4 bases and the J segment 4 bases; nucleotides outside the gene matches: 10. In germline, CDR1 is SNHLY, CDR2 FYNNEI. TCR beta CDR3 regions were amplified from RNA. The TCR CDR3 first-round RT-PCR relied on the HTBI primer set. Via MiXCR, TCRdb re-called the multiplex PCR reads, giving one row per CDR3 protein. In the table there are 130,000 to 150,000 distinct CDR3 sequences, roughly a fifth of which are singletons.

The sequencing input was blood. The receptor was derived from a woman in her forties or fifties with Graves' hyperthyroidism that later progressed to Graves' ophthalmopathy. This rearrangement joins TRBV2 to TRBJ2-2; 9 nucleotides line up with TRBD2. The CDR3 nucleotides read TGTGCCAGCAGTGGGGTAGCGGGAGAAGTTTTCACCGGGGAGCTGTTTTTT. Amino acids: CASSGVAGEVFTGELFF.